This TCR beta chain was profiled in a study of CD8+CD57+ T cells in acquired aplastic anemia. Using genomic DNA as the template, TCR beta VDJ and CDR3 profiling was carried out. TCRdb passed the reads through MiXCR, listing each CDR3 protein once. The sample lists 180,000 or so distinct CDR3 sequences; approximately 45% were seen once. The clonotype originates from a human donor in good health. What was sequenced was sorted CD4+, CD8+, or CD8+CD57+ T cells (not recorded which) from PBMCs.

The DNA for the CDR3 is TGCGCCAGCAGTGACGCGGGGGACTACGAGCAGTACTTC. Encoded protein: CASSDAGDYEQYF. The chain employs TRBV10-2 and TRBJ2-7; 7 positions agree with TRBD2. The V gene end was trimmed by 3 bases and the J gene end by 3 bases; junction bases not matched to a gene: 2. The CDR3 runs 13 residues. Germline V gives CDR1 WSHSY, CDR2 SAAADI.